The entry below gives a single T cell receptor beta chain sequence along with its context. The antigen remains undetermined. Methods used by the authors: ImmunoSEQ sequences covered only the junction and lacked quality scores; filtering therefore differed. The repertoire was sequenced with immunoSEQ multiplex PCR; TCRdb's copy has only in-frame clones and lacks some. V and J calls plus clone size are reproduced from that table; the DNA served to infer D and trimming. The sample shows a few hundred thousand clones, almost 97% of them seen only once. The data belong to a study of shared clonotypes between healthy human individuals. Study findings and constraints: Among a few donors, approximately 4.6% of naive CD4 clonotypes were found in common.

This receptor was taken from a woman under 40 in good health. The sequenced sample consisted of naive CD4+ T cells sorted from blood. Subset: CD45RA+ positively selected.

CDR3: CASSSTGGLYGYTF. In nucleotides, the CDR3 is TGTGCCAGCAGTTCGACAGGGGGCCTCTATGGCTACACCTTC. The rearrangement links TRBV27 to TRBJ1-2; the match to TRBD1 covers 10 bases. CDR3 length: 14 residues. CDR1 and CDR2 (germline): MNHEY, SMNVEV (reference sequence). The V segment lost 4 bases and the J segment 4 bases; nucleotides outside the gene matches: 3.